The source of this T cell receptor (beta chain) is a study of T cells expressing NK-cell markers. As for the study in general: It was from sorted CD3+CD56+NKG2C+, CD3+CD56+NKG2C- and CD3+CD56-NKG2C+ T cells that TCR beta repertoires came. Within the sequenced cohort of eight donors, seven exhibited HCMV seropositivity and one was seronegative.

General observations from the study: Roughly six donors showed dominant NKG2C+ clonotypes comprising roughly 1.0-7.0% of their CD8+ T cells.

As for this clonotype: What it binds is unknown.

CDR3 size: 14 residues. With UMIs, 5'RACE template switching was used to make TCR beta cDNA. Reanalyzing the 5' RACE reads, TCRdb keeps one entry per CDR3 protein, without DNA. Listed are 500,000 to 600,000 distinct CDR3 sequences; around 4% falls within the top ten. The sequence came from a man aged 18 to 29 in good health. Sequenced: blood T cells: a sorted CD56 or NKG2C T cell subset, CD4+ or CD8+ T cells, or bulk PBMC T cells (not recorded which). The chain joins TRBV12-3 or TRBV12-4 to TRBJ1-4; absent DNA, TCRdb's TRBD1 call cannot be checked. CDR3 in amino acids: CASSPFTGDEKLFF.